Each of the 24 T cell receptor beta chains below was sequenced from the same sample in a study of regulatory T cells in long-lasting Graves disease. Time point described: newly diagnosed GD, antithyroid drugs for less than 3 months. TCR sequences were obtained from RNA taken from PBMCs. Relying on iRepertoire HTBI primers and Arm-PCR of CDR3 regions, the team built TCR beta libraries. Using its own MiXCR run on the multiplex PCR reads, TCRdb lists one record per CDR3 protein. The sample lists 530,000 or so distinct CDR3 sequences; approximately 13% were seen once. The data were also submitted as part of a second study, on T cells in Graves' hyperthyroidism and ophthalmopathy.

The sample here was peripheral blood mononuclear cells (PBMCs), taken at new diagnosis, from a patient treated with antithyroid drugs. These receptors were collected from a young man with Graves disease.

Notes on this clonotype: A much larger clone differs by one base, so this may be a read error. In this CDR3 the conserved last residue, phenylalanine or tryptophan, is missing, so a read error is likely. The chain employs TRBV29-1 and TRBJ2-1; D is unresolved. V dropped 5 bases and J dropped 2 bases, with 10 bases sitting between them. CDR3 size: 13 residues. CDR1 and CDR2 from the germline V gene are SQVTM and ANQGSEA. CDR3 protein: CSVYTIAYNEQFL. The DNA for the CDR3 is TGCAGCGTTTACACGATAGCCTACAATGAGCAGTTCCTC.

CDR3 sequence: CASSQSDRSSSYEQYF. The CDR3 bases are TGTGCCAGCAGCCAGTCCGACAGGTCGAGCTCCTACGAGCAGTACTTC. The chain couples TRBV3-1 to TRBJ2-7, with D tentatively TRBD1 (6 bases). The CDR3 runs 16 residues. The ends were cut back, 3 bases at V and 0 bases at J, with 15 bases in the middle. Germline CDR1 is LGHDT and CDR2 is YNNKEL (reference sequence).

This clonotype was counted many times. The V gene is TRBV5-1, the J gene TRBJ2-1; no reliable D call. CDR3 length: 14 residues. The V gene's germline CDR1 is SGHRS and CDR2 YFSETQ. V was cut by 1 base and J by 3 bases, with 8 bases left in between. CDR3 bases: TGCGCCAGCAGCTTGAGAAGCGACTACAATGAGCAGTTCTTC. This translates into CASSLRSDYNEQFF.

For this clonotype: Given a much more abundant clone one base away, this may be a read error. This rearrangement joins TRBV15 to TRBJ2-1; possible D gene TRBD1, 5 bases. Germline V gives CDR1 LNHNV, CDR2 YYDKDF (reference sequence). The CDR3 runs to 15 residues. The ends were cut back, 8 bases at V and 9 bases at J, with 23 bases in the middle. CDR3 residues: CATYLGLGTVSEQFF. The CDR3 DNA sequence: TGTGCCACCTACTTGGGGCTAGGCACGGTCAGTGAGCAGTTCTTC.

The chain carries TRBV19 and TRBJ1-2; 8 bases align to TRBD1. Germline V gives CDR1 LNHDA, CDR2 SQIVND (reference sequence). V lost 3 bases to trimming and J lost 0 bases; unmatched junction nucleotides: 3. The CDR3 covers 15 residues. CDR3 region: CASSMEDRANYGYTF. The CDR3 nucleotides read TGTGCCAGTAGTATGGAGGACAGGGCTAACTATGGCTACACCTTC. Full variable domain (rest looked up from reference TRBV19 and TRBJ1-2): DGGITQSPKYLFRKEGQNVTLSCEQNLNHDAMYWYRQDPGQGLRLIYYSQIVNDFQKGDIAEGYSVSREKKESFPLTVTSAQKNPTAFYLCASSMEDRANYGYTFGSGTRLTVV.

The chain employs TRBV24-1 and TRBJ2-7, with 13 bases matching TRBD2. The V and J ends lost 3 bases and 3 bases, in that order; junction bases with no gene match: 1. The CDR3 has 15 residues. CDR1 KGHDR and CDR2 SFDVKD come from the germline V gene. The CDR3 loop is CATSDGTSGNYEQYF. CDR3 nucleotide sequence: TGTGCCACCAGTGATGGGACTAGCGGGAACTACGAGCAGTACTTC.

This clonotype was seen a handful of times. This chain connects TRBV20-1 to TRBJ1-4, with a possible D match to TRBD1 (6 bases). The CDR3 runs to 13 residues. Germline CDR1 and CDR2: DFQATT and SNEGSKA (reference sequence). The germline V and J ends were trimmed by 6 bases and 3 bases, with 11 bases remaining between them. The CDR3 coding sequence is TGCAGTGCCGAGGGGGAGTCTAATGAAAAACTGTTTTTT. This translates into CSAEGESNEKLFF.

This clonotype was recorded a few times. The chain combines TRBV20-1 with TRBJ2-7; TRBD2 matches 7 bases. Germline V gene sequence: CDR1 DFQATT, CDR2 SNEGSKA (reference sequence). J was trimmed by 3 bases and V by 6 bases; bases with no gene match: 5. This CDR3 has 12 residues. CDR3: CSAAGPHYEQYF. CDR3 DNA: TGCAGTGCAGCGGGGCCCCACTACGAGCAGTACTTC.

The chain uses TRBV7-9 and TRBJ2-3, with D possibly being TRBD2 (6 bases). The germline V gene has CDR1 SEHNR and CDR2 FQNEAQ (reference sequence). V was shortened by 2 bases and J by 4 bases, with 13 bases between the two germline ends. This CDR3 has 15 amino acids. The CDR3 reads CASSLFGGRADTQYF. Here the CDR3 DNA reads TGTGCCAGCAGCTTATTTGGAGGGAGAGCAGATACGCAGTATTTT.

The chain carries TRBV5-1 and TRBJ2-3; D not certain. Germline lookup yields CDR1 SGHRS and CDR2 YFSETQ. This CDR3 has 14 residues. Trimming shortened V by 0 bases and J by 2 bases, and 7 bases separated the two germline ends. CDR3 DNA: TGCGCCAGCAGCTTGGTACCCTACACAGATACGCAGTATTTT. As protein: CASSLVPYTDTQYF.

This clonotype was counted at least ten times. The CDR3 region has the DNA TGCAGTGCTCCTGTGACTAGCGGGAGACCAGATACGCAGTATTTT. It is translated as CSAPVTSGRPDTQYF. The V call is TRBV20-1, the J call TRBJ2-3, with 12 nucleotides matching TRBD2. After removal of 5 bases from V and 4 bases from J, the junction contained 7 bases not matched to a gene. CDR3 size: 15 residues. Germline V gene data show CDR1 as DFQATT and CDR2 as SNEGSKA (reference sequence).

The gene calls are TRBV6-2 or TRBV6-3 and TRBJ2-2, with 11 bases that match TRBD2. Germline values: CDR1 MNHEY, CDR2 SVGEGT. Trimming at V came to 1 base and at J to 3 bases, leaving 7 bases not matched to a gene. The CDR3 runs 18 residues. As DNA, the CDR3 is TGTGCCAGCAGTTACTATAGGACTAGCGGGCTGGACACCGGGGAGCTGTTTTTT. This sequence encodes CASSYYRTSGLDTGELFF.

This clonotype was seen repeatedly, ten times or more. V usage is TRBV5-1 and J usage is TRBJ1-1; maybe TRBD1 (5 bases). CDR1 and CDR2 from the germline V gene are SGHRS and YFSETQ. Trimming shortened V by 0 bases and J by 5 bases, and 11 bases separated the two germline ends. The CDR3 length is 14 residues. The CDR3 is CASSLDSWGTEAFF. In DNA, the CDR3 is TGCGCCAGCAGCTTGGACTCTTGGGGGACTGAAGCTTTCTTT.

The V gene is TRBV19, the J gene TRBJ1-1; D uncertain. Germline V lookup: CDR1 LNHDA, CDR2 SQIVND (reference sequence). V lost 10 bases and J lost 1, with 13 bases in between. The CDR3 is 13 residues long. The CDR3 DNA reads TGTGCCACCAAGGGTCGGCAGAACACTGAAGCTTTCTTT. The encoded protein is CATKGRQNTEAFF.

This chain connects TRBV5-6 to TRBJ2-3; perhaps TRBD2 as D (6 bases). Germline assignment: CDR1 SGHDT and CDR2 YYEEEE. The CDR3 spans 14 residues. Deletions cut 4 bases from V and 4 bases from J, with 13 bases between. CDR3 region: CASSTGLHPDTQYF. Written as DNA, the CDR3 is TGTGCCAGCAGCACGGGACTCCATCCAGATACGCAGTATTTT.

This clonotype was seen only a few times. The rearrangement joins TRBV29-1 to TRBJ1-1, with D possibly TRBD1 on 6 matching bases. Germline V gene sequence: CDR1 SQVTM, CDR2 ANQGSEA. The CDR3 is 14 residues long. The V and J ends lost 7 bases and 10 bases respectively, with 25 bases between them. CDR3 sequence (DNA): TGCAGCGCCCTCAGTACTTATTCGTTGACAGGAGCTTTCTTT. This gives the protein CSALSTYSLTGAFF.

This clonotype was seen a few times. Since a much larger clone is just one base distant, this may be a read error. The chain combines TRBV10-3 with TRBJ1-1, with TRBD1 matching over 8 bases. The CDR3 covers 15 residues. CDR1 ENHRY and CDR2 SYGVKD come from the germline V gene. The CDR3 coding sequence is TGTGCCATCAGTGACAGGGGGCACGGGAACACTAAAGCTTTCTTT. Protein: CAISDRGHGNTKAFF.

At least ten counts were recorded for this clonotype. The chain has TRBV10-3 and TRBJ2-7, with 10 bases matching TRBD1. The CDR3 contains 13 residues. The V gene end was trimmed by 7 bases and the J gene end by 4 bases; junction bases not matched to a gene: 4. CDR1 is ENHRY and CDR2 is SYGVKD in the germline V gene. This CDR3 is CAINWDRGYEQYF. CDR3 bases: TGTGCCATCAACTGGGACAGGGGATACGAGCAGTACTTC.

A remark on this clonotype: A much bigger clone sits one base away, suggesting this may be a read error. The rearrangement uses TRBV7-2 and TRBJ2-6; D not certain. The CDR3 runs 15 residues. CDR1 and CDR2 from the germline V gene are SGHTA and FQGNSA. Trimming took off 2 bases at V and 0 bases at J, with 5 bases between the two ends. CDR3 sequence (DNA): TGTGCCAGCAGCTTACCAAGCTCTGGGGCCAACGTCCTGACTTTC. Translation gives CASSLPSSGANVLTF.

This clonotype was recorded a few times. The chain is built from TRBV12-3 or TRBV12-4 and TRBJ1-3; 7 positions agree with TRBD1. The CDR3 runs 14 residues. With V trimmed by 6 bases and J by 4 bases, 6 bases remained unmatched. The chain's CDR3 is CASRSGTEGNTIYF. In DNA form, the CDR3 reads TGTGCCAGCAGATCCGGGACAGAGGGAAACACCATATATTTT.

There are a few counts of this clonotype. V gene TRBV7-3 combines with J gene TRBJ2-1, with 8 bases matching TRBD2. Per germline, CDR1 SGHTA and CDR2 FQGTGA. This CDR3 contains 13 residues. J lost 9 bases, V lost 2 bases, and 3 bases had no gene match. CDR3 DNA: TGTGCCAGCAGCTTAGTCAGCGGGAGTGAGCAGTTCTTC. Its translation: CASSLVSGSEQFF.

This clonotype was counted a few times. The rearrangement uses TRBV6-9 and TRBJ1-2; D is unresolved. Germline V lookup: CDR1 MNHGY, CDR2 SVAAGI. V lost 3 bases, J lost 5 bases, and 7 bases lay in between. The CDR3 is 12 amino acids. The CDR3 is CASSYALYGYTF. The CDR3 bases are TGTGCCAGCAGTTACGCCCTTTATGGCTACACCTTC.

A remark on this clonotype: This may stem from a read error, because a much larger clone lies one nucleotide away. V usage is TRBV12-3 or TRBV12-4 and J usage is TRBJ2-3; D remains ambiguous. Trimming took 6 bases from V and 0 from J, leaving 7 bases between them. The CDR3 runs to 13 residues. CDR3 nucleotides: TGTGCCAGCAGGATTTCTAGCACAGATACGCAGTATTTT. The encoded protein is CASRISSTDTQYF.

Only a few counts were recorded for this clonotype. A single base separates this from a much larger clone, so it may be a read error. V is TRBV20-1 and J is TRBJ2-7, with 7 bases matching TRBD2. Germline V gives CDR1 DFQATT, CDR2 SNEGSKA (reference sequence). The CDR3 sequence is 11 residues long. The DNA of the CDR3 is TGCAGTGTCGCGTCAGGGAGGGAGCAGCACTTC. It yields the protein CSVASGREQHF.